This T cell receptor (beta chain) is drawn from a study of T cells after yellow fever vaccination (dated by TCRdb to the late 2010s). At the level of the whole study: The SMART-Seq v4 Ultra Low Input RNA kit was used to prepare libraries from fractions with low cell numbers. Two healthy male donors, one aged 18 to 30 and one aged 30 to 40 years, made up the cohort. Bulk TCR alpha and beta repertoires were sequenced longitudinally to track T-cell clones before and after primary and booster YFV17D yellow fever vaccination. Blood was drawn at multiple timepoints before and after primary and secondary immunization, with bulk PBMC replicates and cell subsets isolated. What the research found in general, with its limitations: Computational filtering was needed because FACS-sorted repertoires could contain abundant contaminating clonotypes from the bulk population. After the booster, most clones that had expanded after primary vaccination were detected again (around 96% of CD4 and about 88% of CD8), suggesting broad maintenance of memory. Only two donors were included in the study, so the extent to which the findings can be generalized is limited. The secondary T-cell response was weaker than the primary response but faster, peaking on day 5 instead of day 15. A small fraction of clonotypes showed up in both the CD4 and CD8 compartments, probably as a result of convergent recombination.

As for this clonotype: There is no known antigen for this receptor. No much larger clone exists at a distance of one base, and base qualities are not known.

TCR cDNA was made using 5'RACE template switching, a step that added a universal primer site and unique molecular identifiers. cDNA synthesis was primed from both the TCR alpha and TCR beta constant segments. Libraries were amplified in two PCR steps, with sample barcodes and sequencing adapters added in the second step. Sequencing of libraries was performed on Illumina HiSeq 2500 (2x100 bp) or NovaSeq (2x150 bp). Per the source publication's procedure: Demultiplexing of reads and collapsing into UMI consensus sequences were performed with MIGEC, and V(D)J alignment was carried out with MiXCR. Vaccine-responding clonotypes were identified with edgeR using replicate PBMC samples, with FDR below 0.01 and a log2 fold change above 5 up to day 15 being required. Bulk clonotypes were assigned CD4 or CD8 identity according to which sequenced CD4 or CD8 repertoire held them at higher abundance. The raw public reads went through TCRdb reprocessing: fastp at Q25, MiXCR clone calling, in-frame beta chains kept. Identical CDR3 proteins give one entry, which carries the most common genes and DNA. These V and J calls originate from TCRdb's pipeline instead of the authors' own analysis. The sample records about 500,000 distinct CDR3 sequences, around 17% of which are singletons. The ten largest clones capture around 15% of the sample.

V is pared back by 0 bases and J by 0 bases, with 16 bases lying between the germline termini. Including cysteine and phenylalanine, the CDR3 has 18 amino acids. Only the CDR3 portion is preserved as DNA: 54 bases, with reading frame beginning at the first base. From a lookup of the germline V gene, CDR1 and CDR2 are LGHNA and YSLEER. This sample's treatment or condition label indicates: live attenuated yellow fever vaccine strain. At each blood-draw timepoint, two biological replicates of bulk PBMCs were obtained. PBMCs were isolated from peripheral blood using a standard Ficoll-Paque protocol. TriZol was used to extract RNA from bulk PBMCs, CD4 and CD8 fractions, and dextramer-positive and dextramer-negative fractions.

This TCR derives from a man aged 18 to 35 who received the YFV17D yellow fever vaccine. Here the chain combines TRBV4-3 and TRBJ2-3; confidence is insufficient to name the D gene. The source material was PBMCs, sampled about 5 days after the first yellow fever vaccination. The CDR3 loop reads CASSQDVVAAKSTDTQYF. The nucleotides read TGCGCCAGCAGCCAAGACGTGGTGGCAGCCAAAAGCACAGATACGCAGTATTTT.